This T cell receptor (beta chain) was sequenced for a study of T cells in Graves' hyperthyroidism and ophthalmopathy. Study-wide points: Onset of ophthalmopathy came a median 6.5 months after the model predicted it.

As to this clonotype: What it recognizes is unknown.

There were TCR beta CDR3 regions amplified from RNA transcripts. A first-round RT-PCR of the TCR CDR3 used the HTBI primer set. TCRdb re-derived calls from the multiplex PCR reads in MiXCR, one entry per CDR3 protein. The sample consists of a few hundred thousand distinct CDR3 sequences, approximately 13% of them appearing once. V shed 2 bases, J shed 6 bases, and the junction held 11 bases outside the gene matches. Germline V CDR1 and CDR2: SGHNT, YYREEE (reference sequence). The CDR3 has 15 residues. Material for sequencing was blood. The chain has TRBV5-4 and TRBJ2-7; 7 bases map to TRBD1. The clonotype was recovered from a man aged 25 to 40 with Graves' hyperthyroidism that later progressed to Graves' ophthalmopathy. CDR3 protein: CASSFRAGGVGEQYF. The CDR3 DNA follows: TGTGCCAGCAGCTTCCGGGCAGGGGGAGTGGGCGAGCAGTACTTC.